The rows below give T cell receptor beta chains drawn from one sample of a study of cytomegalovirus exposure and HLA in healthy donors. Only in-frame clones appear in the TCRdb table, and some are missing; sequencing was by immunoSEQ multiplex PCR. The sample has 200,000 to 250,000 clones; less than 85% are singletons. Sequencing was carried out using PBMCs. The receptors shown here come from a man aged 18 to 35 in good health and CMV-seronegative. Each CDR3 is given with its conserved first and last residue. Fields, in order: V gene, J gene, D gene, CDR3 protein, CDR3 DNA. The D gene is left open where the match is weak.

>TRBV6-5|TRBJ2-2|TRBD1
CASNHRGTFPGELFF
TGTGCCAGCAACCACAGGGGAACGTTCCCCGGGGAGCTGTTTTTT
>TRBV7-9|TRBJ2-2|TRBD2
CASSRSGAGTGELFF
TGTGCCAGCAGCCGCAGCGGGGCTGGCACCGGGGAGCTGTTTTTT
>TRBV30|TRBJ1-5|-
CAWSVASGASQPQHF
TGTGCCTGGAGTGTAGCATCAGGGGCAAGCCAGCCCCAGCATTTT
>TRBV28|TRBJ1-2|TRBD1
CASGTGGDYGYTF
TGTGCCAGCGGAACAGGGGGGGACTATGGCTACACCTTC
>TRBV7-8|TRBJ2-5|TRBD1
CASRPTGGQTQYF
TGTGCCAGCAGACCGACAGGGGGTCAGACCCAGTACTTC
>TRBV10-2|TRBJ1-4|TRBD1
CASSERTGEEKLFF
TGCGCCAGCAGTGAGCGGACAGGGGAGGAAAAACTGTTTTTT
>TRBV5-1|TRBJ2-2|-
CASSLTQYTGELFF
TGCGCCAGCAGCTTGACACAGTACACCGGGGAGCTGTTTTTT
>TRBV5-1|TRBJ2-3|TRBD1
CASSSPPGQGVADTQYF
TGCGCCAGCAGCTCGCCACCGGGACAGGGTGTGGCAGATACGCAGTATTTT
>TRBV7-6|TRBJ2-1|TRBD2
CASSPLTSGIYNEQFF
TGTGCCAGCAGCCCCCTGACTAGCGGGATATACAATGAGCAGTTCTTC
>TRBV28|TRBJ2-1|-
CASRNRVVYNEQFF
TGTGCCAGCAGGAACAGGGTGGTTTACAATGAGCAGTTCTTC
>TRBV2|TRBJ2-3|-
CASSEAVAGDTQYF
TGTGCCAGCAGTGAAGCGGTGGCAGGGGATACGCAGTATTTT
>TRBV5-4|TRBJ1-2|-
CASSPRRGRYGYTF
TGTGCCAGCAGCCCCCGGCGGGGACGGTATGGCTACACCTTC
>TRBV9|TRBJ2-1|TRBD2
CASSMGTSAYNEQFF
TGTGCCAGCAGCATGGGGACTAGCGCGTACAATGAGCAGTTCTTC
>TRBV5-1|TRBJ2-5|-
CASSLGTGETQYF
TGCGCCAGCAGCTTGGGAACGGGAGAGACCCAGTACTTC
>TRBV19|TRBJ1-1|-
CASSIGRGNTEAFF
TGTGCCAGTAGTATAGGGAGGGGGAACACTGAAGCTTTCTTT